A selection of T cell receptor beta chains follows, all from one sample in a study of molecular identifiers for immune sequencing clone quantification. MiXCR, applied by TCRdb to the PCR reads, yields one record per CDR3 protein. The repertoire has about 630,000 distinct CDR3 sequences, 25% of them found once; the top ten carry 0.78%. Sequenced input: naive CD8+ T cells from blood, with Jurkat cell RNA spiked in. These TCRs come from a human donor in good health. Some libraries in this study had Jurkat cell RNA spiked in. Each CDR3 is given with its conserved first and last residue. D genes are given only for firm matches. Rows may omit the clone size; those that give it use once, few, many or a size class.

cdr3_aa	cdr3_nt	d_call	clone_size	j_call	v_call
CASSSDWGGGAYNEQFF	TGTGCCAGCAGCTCAGATTGGGGCGGGGGGGCCTACAATGAGCAGTTCTTC	TRBD2	many	TRBJ2-1	TRBV7-8
CASTLQGEQYF	TGTGCCAGCACCCTCCAAGGCGAGCAGTACTTC	-	few	TRBJ2-7	TRBV27
CASRESYVEAFF	TGTGCCAGCAGGGAAAGTTACGTCGAAGCTTTCTTT	-	many	TRBJ1-1	TRBV2
CSARDPEKPNRADTQYF	TGCAGTGCTAGAGATCCGGAGAAACCCAACCGCGCAGATACGCAGTATTTT	-	-	TRBJ2-3	TRBV20-1
CASSPGQVSSGANVLTF	TGTGCCAGCAGCCCAGGACAGGTCAGCTCTGGGGCCAACGTCCTGACTTTC	TRBD1	many	TRBJ2-6	TRBV5-5
CASTKTTSGIGELFF	TGTGCCAGCACCAAGACTACTTCAGGGATCGGGGAGCTGTTTTTT	-	-	TRBJ2-2	TRBV6-2/TRBV6-3
CSVEQGGEQYF	TGCAGCGTAGAACAGGGCGGCGAGCAGTACTTC	-	many	TRBJ2-7	TRBV29-1
CSVGTGLYNEQFF	TGCAGCGTTGGGACAGGGCTGTACAATGAGCAGTTCTTC	TRBD1	few	TRBJ2-1	TRBV29-1
CASSSPSRLAGENEQFF	TGTGCCAGCAGTTCCCCCTCCCGGCTAGCGGGGGAAAATGAGCAGTTCTTC	TRBD2	few	TRBJ2-1	TRBV28
CASSDSRDHQPQHF	TGTGCCAGCAGTGACAGCCGGGACCATCAGCCCCAGCATTTT	-	few	TRBJ1-5	TRBV2
CASSQETSGLSYEQYF	TGTGCCAGCAGCCAGGAAACTAGCGGGCTCTCCTACGAGCAGTACTTC	TRBD2	few	TRBJ2-7	TRBV4-2
CASSLGGFIDTQYF	TGTGCCAGCAGCTTGGGGGGGTTTATAGATACGCAGTATTTT	-	-	TRBJ2-3	TRBV5-6
CAWDILAGGPNEQFF	TGTGCCTGGGACATCCTAGCGGGGGGACCAAATGAGCAGTTCTTC	TRBD2	many	TRBJ2-1	TRBV30
CASSSTGGDYGYTF	TGTGCCAGCAGCTCGACAGGGGGCGACTATGGCTACACCTTC	TRBD1	-	TRBJ1-2	TRBV5-4
CASSTVGTYNEQFF	TGTGCCAGTAGTACAGTAGGCACCTACAATGAGCAGTTCTTC	-	-	TRBJ2-1	TRBV19
CASSSPSTSTGELFF	TGTGCCAGCAGTTCCCCCTCCACTAGTACCGGGGAGCTGTTTTTT	-	-	TRBJ2-2	TRBV28
CASSHTDLREAFF	TGCGCCAGCAGTCATACGGACCTTCGTGAAGCTTTCTTT	-	-	TRBJ1-1	TRBV23-1
CASSQDPGLFSGNTIYF	TGTGCCAGCAGCCAAGATCCCGGCCTATTCTCTGGAAACACCATATATTTT	-	many	TRBJ1-3	TRBV14
CASSYNFGDLSTEAFF	TGTGCCAGCAGCTACAATTTCGGGGATCTGAGCACTGAAGCTTTCTTT	-	-	TRBJ1-1	TRBV6-1
CASSLGVATGAFF	TGTGCCAGCAGTTTAGGGGTCGCCACTGGAGCTTTCTTT	-	-	TRBJ1-1	TRBV12-3/TRBV12-4
CASSRTTLGVYNSPLHF	TGTGCCAGCAGCAGAACCACCCTTGGGGTGTATAATTCACCCCTCCACTTT	-	-	TRBJ1-6	TRBV27
CASGPPQLAGGRGANVLTF	TGTGCTAGTGGACCGCCTCAACTAGCGGGGGGGAGGGGGGCCAACGTCCTGACTTTC	TRBD2	few	TRBJ2-6	TRBV12-5
CASSYSQGYEQYF	TGTGCCAGCAGTTACTCTCAGGGTTACGAGCAGTACTTC	-	many	TRBJ2-7	TRBV6-5
CASSRSSGANVLTF	TGTGCCAGCAGTCGTAGCTCTGGGGCCAACGTCCTGACTTTC	-	many	TRBJ2-6	TRBV2
CASSLETRVSYNSPLHF	TGCGCCAGCAGCTTGGAGACCAGGGTCTCTTATAATTCACCCCTCCACTTT	-	-	TRBJ1-6	TRBV5-1
CASSVAGLAGRSDTQYF	TGTGCCAGCAGCGTAGCTGGGCTAGCGGGAAGGTCAGATACGCAGTATTTT	TRBD2	many	TRBJ2-3	TRBV9
CASSPGAGWGLYEQYF	TGTGCCAGCAGCCCAGGGGCCGGGTGGGGATTGTACGAGCAGTACTTC	-	-	TRBJ2-7	TRBV7-8
CASSLHGQGQETQYF	TGTGCCAGCAGTCTACACGGACAGGGCCAAGAGACCCAGTACTTC	TRBD1	few	TRBJ2-5	TRBV6-5
CASSARTETQYF	TGTGCCAGCAGCGCCCGGACAGAGACCCAGTACTTC	-	few	TRBJ2-5	TRBV13